This entry concerns a single TCR beta chain. Its specificity is not known. Some clones are missing from TCRdb's copy, which holds only in-frame ones; the method was immunoSEQ multiplex PCR. The sample holds 2 million to 2.5 million clones, over 90% seen once. This sample stems from a study of shared clonotypes between healthy human individuals. The CDR3 is 16 amino acids. Study findings and constraints: Among donors, clonotype sharing was expected to be affected by sequencing depth. Generation probabilities were higher for clonotypes shared across all four sorted-subset donors than for unshared ones.

The TCR sequence derives from a man aged 18 to 29 in good health. Some clones in this sample may be carry-over from other donors' samples. The chain joins TRBV1 to TRBJ2-2; the table's D call, TRBD2, was not checked against the DNA. TRBV1 has pseudogene status. Sequenced input: naive CD4+ T cells from PBMCs. Stated subset: CD45RA+ positively selected. CDR3 nucleotide sequence: TGCACCAGTAGCGCTAGCGGGAGGTCCGGGGACGGGGAGCTGTTTTTT. This translates into CTSSASGRSGDGELFF.